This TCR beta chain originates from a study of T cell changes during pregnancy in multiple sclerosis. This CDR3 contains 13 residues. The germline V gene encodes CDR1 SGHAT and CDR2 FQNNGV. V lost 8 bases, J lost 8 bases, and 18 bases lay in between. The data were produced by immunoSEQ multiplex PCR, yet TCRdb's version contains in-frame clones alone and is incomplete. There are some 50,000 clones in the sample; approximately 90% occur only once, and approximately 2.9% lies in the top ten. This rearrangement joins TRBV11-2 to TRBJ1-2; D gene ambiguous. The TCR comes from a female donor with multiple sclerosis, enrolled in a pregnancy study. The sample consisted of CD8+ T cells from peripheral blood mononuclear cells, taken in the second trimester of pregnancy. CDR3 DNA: TGTGCCAGCCAAGCGGCCATTTTTGGGGGCTACACCTTC. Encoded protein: CASQAAIFGGYTF.